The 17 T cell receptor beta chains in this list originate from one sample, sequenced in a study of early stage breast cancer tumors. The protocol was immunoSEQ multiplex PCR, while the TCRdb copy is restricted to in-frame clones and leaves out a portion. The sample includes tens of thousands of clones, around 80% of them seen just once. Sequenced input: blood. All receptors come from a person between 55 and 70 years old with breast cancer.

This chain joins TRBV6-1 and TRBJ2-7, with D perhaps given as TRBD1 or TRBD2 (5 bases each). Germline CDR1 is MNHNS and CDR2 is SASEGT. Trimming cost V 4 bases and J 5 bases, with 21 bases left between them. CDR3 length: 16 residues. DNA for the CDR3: TGTGCCAGCAGTGTCCCCCCCCCAGGGACGCACGACGAGCAGTACTTC. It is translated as CASSVPPPGTHDEQYF.

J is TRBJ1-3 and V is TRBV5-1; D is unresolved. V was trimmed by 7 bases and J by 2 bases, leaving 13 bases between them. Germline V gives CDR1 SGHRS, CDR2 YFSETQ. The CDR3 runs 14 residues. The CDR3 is CASCRGEPGNTIYF. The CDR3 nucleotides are TGCGCCAGCTGTCGGGGTGAGCCTGGAAACACCATATATTTT. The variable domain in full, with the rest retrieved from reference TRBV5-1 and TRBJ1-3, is KAGVTQTPRYLIKTRGQQVTLSCSPISGHRSVSWYQQTPGQGLQFLFEYFSETQRNKGNFPGRFSGRQFSNSRSEMNVSTLELGDSALYLCASCRGEPGNTIYFGEGSWLTVV.

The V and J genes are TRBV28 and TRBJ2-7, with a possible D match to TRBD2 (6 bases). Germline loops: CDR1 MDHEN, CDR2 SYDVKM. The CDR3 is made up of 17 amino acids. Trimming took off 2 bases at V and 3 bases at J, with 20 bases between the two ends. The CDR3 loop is CASSLPPRGGNLYEQYF. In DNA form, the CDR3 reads TGTGCCAGCAGTTTACCCCCTCGGGGAGGCAACCTCTACGAGCAGTACTTC.

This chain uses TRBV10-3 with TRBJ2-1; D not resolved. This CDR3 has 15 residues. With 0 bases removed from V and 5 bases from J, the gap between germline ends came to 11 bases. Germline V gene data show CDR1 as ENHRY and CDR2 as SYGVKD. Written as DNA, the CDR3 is TGTGCCATCAGTGAGTCGTTGGGCGGCAACAATGAGCAGTTCTTC. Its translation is CAISESLGGNNEQFF.

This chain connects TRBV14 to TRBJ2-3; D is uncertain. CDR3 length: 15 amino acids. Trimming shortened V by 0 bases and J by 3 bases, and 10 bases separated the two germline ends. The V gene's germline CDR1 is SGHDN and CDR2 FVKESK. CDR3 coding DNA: TGTGCCAGCAGCCAAGAGGGCCAGCCGACAGATACGCAGTATTTT. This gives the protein CASSQEGQPTDTQYF.

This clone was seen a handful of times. As DNA, the CDR3 is TGTGCCAGCAGTCCCCTGACCGGATCATGGGGAGCTTTCTTT. Its protein product is CASSPLTGSWGAFF. This chain uses TRBV28 with TRBJ1-1; no definite D call. CDR1 and CDR2 from the germline V gene are MDHEN and SYDVKM. The length of the CDR3 is 14 residues. The V end lost 5 bases, the J end lost 10 bases, and 20 bases lay between the germline ends. The full variable domain, completed using reference TRBV28 and TRBJ1-1, is DVKVTQSSRYLVKRTGEKVFLECVQDMDHENMFWYRQDPGLGLRLIYFSYDVKMKEKGDIPEGYSVSREKKERFSLILESASTNQTSMYLCASSPLTGSWGAFFGQGTRLTVV.

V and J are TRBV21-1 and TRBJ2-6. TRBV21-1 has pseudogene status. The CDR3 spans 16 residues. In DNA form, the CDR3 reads TGTGCCAGCAGCAAAGGTAGGGTTTCTGGGGCCAACGTCCTGACTTTC. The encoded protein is CASSKGRVSGANVLTF.

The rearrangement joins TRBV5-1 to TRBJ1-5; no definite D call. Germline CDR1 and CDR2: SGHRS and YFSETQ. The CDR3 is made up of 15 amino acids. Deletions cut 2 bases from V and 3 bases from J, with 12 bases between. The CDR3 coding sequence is TGCGCCAGCAGCTTAGGAATAGGGCCCAATCAGCCCCAGCATTTT. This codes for CASSLGIGPNQPQHF.

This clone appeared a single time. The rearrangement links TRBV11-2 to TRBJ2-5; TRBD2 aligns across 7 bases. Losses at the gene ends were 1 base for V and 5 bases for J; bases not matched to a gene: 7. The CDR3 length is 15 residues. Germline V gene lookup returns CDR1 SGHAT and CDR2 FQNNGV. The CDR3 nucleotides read TGTGCCAGCAGCTTAGCAGCGGGGCGGGCGGAGACCCAGTACTTC. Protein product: CASSLAAGRAETQYF.

CDR3 nucleotide sequence: TGTGCCAGCAGCTTGGGGCCGACAGGGGGCGGGAATGAAAAACTGTTTTTT. Protein product: CASSLGPTGGGNEKLFF. This chain connects TRBV5-4 to TRBJ1-4; 10 bases are a match to TRBD1. The germline V gene encodes CDR1 SGHNT and CDR2 YYREEE (reference sequence). The V gene end was trimmed by 0 bases and the J gene end by 5 bases; junction bases not matched to a gene: 7. This CDR3 region has 17 residues.

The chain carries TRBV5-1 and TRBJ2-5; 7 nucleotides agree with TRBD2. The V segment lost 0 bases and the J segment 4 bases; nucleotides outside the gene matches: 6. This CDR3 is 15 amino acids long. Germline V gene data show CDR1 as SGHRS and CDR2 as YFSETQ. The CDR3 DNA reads TGCGCCAGCAGCTTGGAGGGACTAAGTATAGAGACCCAGTACTTC. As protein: CASSLEGLSIETQYF. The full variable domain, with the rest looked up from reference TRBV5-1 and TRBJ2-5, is KAGVTQTPRYLIKTRGQQVTLSCSPISGHRSVSWYQQTPGQGLQFLFEYFSETQRNKGNFPGRFSGRQFSNSRSEMNVSTLELGDSALYLCASSLEGLSIETQYFGPGTRLLVL.

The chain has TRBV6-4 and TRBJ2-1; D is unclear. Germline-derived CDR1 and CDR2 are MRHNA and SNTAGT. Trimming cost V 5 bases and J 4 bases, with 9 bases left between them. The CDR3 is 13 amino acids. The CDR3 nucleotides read TGTGCCAGCAGTATCCAGGCTTACAATGAGCAGTTCTTC. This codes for CASSIQAYNEQFF.

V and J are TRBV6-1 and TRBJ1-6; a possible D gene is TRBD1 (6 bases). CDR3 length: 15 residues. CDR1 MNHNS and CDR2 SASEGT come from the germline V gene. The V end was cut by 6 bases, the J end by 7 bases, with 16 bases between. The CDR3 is CASRSGGAGNSPLHF. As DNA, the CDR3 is TGTGCCAGCAGGTCTGGGGGGGCCGGGAATTCACCCCTCCACTTT.

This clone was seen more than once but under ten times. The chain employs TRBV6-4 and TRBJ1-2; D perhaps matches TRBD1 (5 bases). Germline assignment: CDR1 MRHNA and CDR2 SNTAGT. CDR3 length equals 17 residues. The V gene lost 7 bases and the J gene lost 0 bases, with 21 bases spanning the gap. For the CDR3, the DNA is TGTGCCAGCAATACGAACTCCAAAGGGACGGCTAACTATGGCTACACCTTC. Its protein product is CASNTNSKGTANYGYTF.

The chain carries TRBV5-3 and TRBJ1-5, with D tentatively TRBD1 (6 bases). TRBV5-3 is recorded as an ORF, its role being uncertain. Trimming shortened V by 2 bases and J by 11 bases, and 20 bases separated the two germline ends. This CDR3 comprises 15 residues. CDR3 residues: CARSFPLGGAGAQHF. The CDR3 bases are TGTGCCAGAAGCTTCCCTCTTGGGGGAGCAGGGGCCCAGCATTTT.

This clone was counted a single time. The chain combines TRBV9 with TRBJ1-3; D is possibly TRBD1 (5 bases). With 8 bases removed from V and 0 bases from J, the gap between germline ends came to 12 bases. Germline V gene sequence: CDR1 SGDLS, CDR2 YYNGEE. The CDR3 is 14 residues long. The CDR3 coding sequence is TGTGCCAGTCGGGGGGACCTCTCTGGAAACACCATATATTTT. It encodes CASRGDLSGNTIYF.

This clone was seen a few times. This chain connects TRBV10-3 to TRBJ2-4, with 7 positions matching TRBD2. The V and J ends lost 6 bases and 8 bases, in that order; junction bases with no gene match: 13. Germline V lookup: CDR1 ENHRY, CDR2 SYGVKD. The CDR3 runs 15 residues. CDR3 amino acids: CAISDDTGGIDIQYF. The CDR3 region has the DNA TGTGCCATCAGCGATGACACGGGAGGAATTGACATTCAGTACTTC.